Presented here are 20 T cell receptor beta chains from one specimen sequenced in a study of STAT3 mutations in large granular lymphocyte leukemia. General observations from the study: In T-cell large granular lymphocyte leukemia, about half of patients showed multiple immunodominant subclonotypes.

Repertoires were generated with immunoSEQ multiplex PCR, while TCRdb's copy carries only in-frame clones and drops some. The table shows roughly 35,000 clones, with around nine tenths occurring only once. Antigens of these TCRs are unknown. What was sequenced was PBMCs. Receptors were obtained from a human donor with T large granular lymphocyte leukemia. Some clones in this sample may be carry-over from other donors' samples.

Here the CDR3 reads CASSRTGYGANVLTF. CDR3 in DNA: TGCGCCAGCAGCCGCACAGGGTACGGGGCCAACGTCCTGACTTTC. The chain is built from TRBV4-3 and TRBJ2-6; D might be TRBD1 (6 bases). Trimming took off 4 bases at V and 4 bases at J, with 11 bases between the two ends. This CDR3 has 15 residues. From germline, CDR1 is LGHNA and CDR2 YSLEER.

V usage is TRBV6-5 and J usage is TRBJ1-2; 7 positions agree with TRBD1. This CDR3 region has 13 residues. Germline-derived CDR1 and CDR2 are MNHEY and SVGAGI. Trimming removed 2 bases from V and 3 bases from J; junction bases left unmatched: 0. The CDR3 sequence: CASSYTGDYGYTF. The CDR3 bases are TGTGCCAGCAGTTACACAGGGGACTATGGCTACACCTTC.

The V gene is TRBV4-2, the J gene TRBJ1-2, with a tentative D call TRBD1 (5 bases). V gave up 4 bases and J gave up 0 bases, with 12 bases separating them. Germline assignment: CDR1 LGHNA and CDR2 YNFKEQ. The length of the CDR3 is 15 residues. The CDR3 DNA follows: TGTGCCAGCAGCCCAGAGCGGACAACTAACTATGGCTACACCTTC. Protein product: CASSPERTTNYGYTF.

The rearrangement joins TRBV28 to TRBJ2-1; 9 bases map to TRBD1. The CDR3 runs 13 residues. After removal of 3 bases from V and 9 bases from J, the junction contained 3 bases not matched to a gene. The germline V gene encodes CDR1 MDHEN and CDR2 SYDVKM. The CDR3 nucleotides are TGTGCCAGCAGTTTGGGACAGGGAACTGAGCAGTTCTTC. The encoded protein is CASSLGQGTEQFF.

This chain links TRBV5-1 with TRBJ1-1; no clear D gene. The CDR3 is 13 residues long. V lost 1 base and J 5 bases, leaving 9 bases between the germline ends. Germline CDR1 is SGHRS and CDR2 is YFSETQ. CDR3 DNA sequence: TGCGCCAGCAGCTTGTTAGGAGGAACTGAAGCTTTCTTT. Translating it yields CASSLLGGTEAFF.

This rearrangement joins TRBV27 to TRBJ2-7; D is undetermined. The CDR3 sequence is 15 residues long. The germline V and J ends were trimmed by 2 bases and 0 bases, with 11 bases remaining between them. Germline V gene sequence: CDR1 MNHEY, CDR2 SMNVEV (reference sequence). The CDR3 sequence: CASSLVPVNSYEQYF. Written as DNA, the CDR3 is TGTGCCAGCAGTTTAGTTCCAGTGAACTCCTACGAGCAGTACTTC.

This clone was found once. The rearrangement uses TRBV19 and TRBJ1-1; D gene ambiguous. The V end lost 3 bases, the J end lost 2 bases, and 10 bases lay between the germline ends. In germline, CDR1 is LNHDA, CDR2 SQIVND (reference sequence). The CDR3 has 14 amino acids. The CDR3 spells CASSILDGNTEAFF. The CDR3 DNA is TGTGCCAGTAGTATCCTGGACGGAAACACTGAAGCTTTCTTT.

This clone came up a few times. This sequence joins TRBV30 and TRBJ1-2, with no clear D. CDR3 size: 14 residues. Trimming removed 0 bases from V and 8 bases from J, with 16 bases in between. CDR1 GTSNPN and CDR2 SVGIG come from the germline V gene (reference sequence). The CDR3 here is CAWSVVTATDGYTF. The CDR3 nucleotides read TGTGCCTGGAGTGTAGTGACCGCCACCGACGGCTACACCTTC.

Only a few counts were recorded for this clone. The junction differs from germline at one of its ends, possibly a read error. The chain joins TRBV2 to TRBJ2-5, with a tentative D call TRBD2 (6 bases). The length of the CDR3 is 12 residues. Germline values: CDR1 SNHLY, CDR2 FYNNEI. CDR3 in DNA: TGCCTACAGCGGGCAGGACAAGAGACCCAGTACTTC. This gives the protein CLQRAGQETQYF.

The chain couples TRBV6-1 to TRBJ2-2; no reliable D call. V was shortened by 7 bases and J by 7 bases, with 10 bases between the two germline ends. Germline V gene data show CDR1 as MNHNS and CDR2 as SASEGT. CDR3 length: 12 residues. CDR3 protein: CASTPYYGELFF. The CDR3 DNA reads as TGTGCCAGCACGCCATACTACGGGGAGCTGTTTTTT.

The V and J genes are TRBV5-5 and TRBJ2-2; D not certain. The length of the CDR3 is 14 residues. The V gene lost 7 bases and the J gene lost 0 bases, with 10 bases spanning the gap. Germline-derived CDR1 and CDR2 are SGHKS and YYEKEE (reference sequence). The CDR3: CASGSTANTGELFF. CDR3 nucleotide sequence: TGTGCCAGCGGCTCAACCGCGAACACCGGGGAGCTGTTTTTT.

The chain couples TRBV27 to TRBJ2-1; the match to TRBD2 covers 14 bases. With 4 bases clipped from V and 7 bases from J, the junction kept 9 bases outside the gene matches. Germline assignment: CDR1 MNHEY and CDR2 SMNVEV (reference sequence). This CDR3 is built from 17 residues. CDR3 amino acids: CASSWTGLAGGGNEQFF. The CDR3, as DNA: TGTGCCAGCAGTTGGACCGGACTAGCGGGGGGTGGGAATGAGCAGTTCTTC.

This chain connects TRBV11-2 to TRBJ1-5; the D gene is possibly TRBD1 (6 bases). The V gene lost 5 bases and the J gene lost 7 bases, with 15 bases spanning the gap. This CDR3 is built from 14 residues. CDR1 SGHAT and CDR2 FQNNGV come from the germline V gene. For the CDR3, the DNA is TGTGCCAGCAGCCTGGACAGCGCTTACCAGCCCCAGCATTTT. This codes for CASSLDSAYQPQHF.

The rearrangement joins TRBV28 to TRBJ1-2; possibly TRBD1 for D (5 bases). The CDR3 runs 13 residues. Trimming pared 2 bases from V and 3 bases from J, leaving 7 bases between. In germline, CDR1 is MDHEN, CDR2 SYDVKM. The CDR3 bases are TGTGCCAGCAGTTTAAGGGGTCACTATGGCTACACCTTC. Translation: CASSLRGHYGYTF.

The chain couples TRBV2 to TRBJ1-4, with 8 bases aligning to TRBD1. This CDR3 is built from 15 residues. V lost 5 bases, J lost 8 bases, and 10 bases stayed unmatched. Per germline, CDR1 SNHLY and CDR2 FYNNEI. The CDR3 DNA is TGTGCCAGCAGTCCCGGACAGGGAAGATCCGAAAAACTGTTTTTT. Encoded protein: CASSPGQGRSEKLFF.

The J gene is TRBJ1-6, the V gene TRBV28, with D possibly TRBD1 on 6 matching bases. Deletions cut 6 bases from V and 10 bases from J, with 16 bases between. The CDR3 is 14 amino acids. The V gene's germline CDR1 is MDHEN and CDR2 SYDVKM. This chain's CDR3 is CASRHGQSRSPLHF. The CDR3 DNA is TGTGCCAGCAGACACGGACAGAGTCGATCACCCCTCCACTTT.

This chain joins TRBV5-1 and TRBJ2-3; 10 nucleotides align to TRBD2. This CDR3 has 15 residues. Germline-derived CDR1 and CDR2 are SGHRS and YFSETQ. The V segment lost 4 bases and the J segment 7 bases; nucleotides outside the gene matches: 9. The CDR3 loop reads CASSTSSGGLNTQYF. In nucleotides, the CDR3 is TGCGCCAGCAGCACGTCTAGCGGGGGTCTAAATACGCAGTATTTT.

For this clone: A junction boundary mismatches the germline segment, possibly from a read error. The chain joins TRBV5-4 to TRBJ2-1; D is unresolved. Germline V lookup: CDR1 SGHNT, CDR2 YYREEE (reference sequence). This CDR3 contains 12 residues. For the CDR3, the DNA is TGTGCCAGCAGCTTGGAAGGTGCCACAAAGCTCTTC. Translating gives CASSLEGATKLF. Looking up the rest from reference TRBV5-4 and TRBJ2-1 gives the full variable domain: ETGVTQSPTHLIKTRGQQVTLRCSSQSGHNTVSWYQQALGQGPQFIFQYYREEENGRGNFPPRFSGLQFPNYSSELNVNALELDDSALYLCASSLEGATKLFGPGTRLTVL.

The chain joins TRBV28 to TRBJ1-1; D is undetermined. Germline V gene lookup returns CDR1 MDHEN and CDR2 SYDVKM. Trimming pared 2 bases from V and 3 bases from J, leaving 7 bases between. This CDR3 has 13 amino acids. DNA for the CDR3: TGTGCCAGCAGTTTAAGACTCTACACTGAAGCTTTCTTT. Translation: CASSLRLYTEAFF.

The chain joins TRBV9 to TRBJ2-1, with D uncertain. With 1 base removed from V and 5 bases from J, the gap between germline ends came to 10 bases. Per the germline V gene, CDR1 is SGDLS and CDR2 is YYNGEE. The CDR3 is made up of 14 amino acids. The CDR3 loop reads CASSVQQPNNEQFF. DNA of the CDR3: TGTGCCAGCAGCGTACAACAGCCGAACAATGAGCAGTTCTTC.